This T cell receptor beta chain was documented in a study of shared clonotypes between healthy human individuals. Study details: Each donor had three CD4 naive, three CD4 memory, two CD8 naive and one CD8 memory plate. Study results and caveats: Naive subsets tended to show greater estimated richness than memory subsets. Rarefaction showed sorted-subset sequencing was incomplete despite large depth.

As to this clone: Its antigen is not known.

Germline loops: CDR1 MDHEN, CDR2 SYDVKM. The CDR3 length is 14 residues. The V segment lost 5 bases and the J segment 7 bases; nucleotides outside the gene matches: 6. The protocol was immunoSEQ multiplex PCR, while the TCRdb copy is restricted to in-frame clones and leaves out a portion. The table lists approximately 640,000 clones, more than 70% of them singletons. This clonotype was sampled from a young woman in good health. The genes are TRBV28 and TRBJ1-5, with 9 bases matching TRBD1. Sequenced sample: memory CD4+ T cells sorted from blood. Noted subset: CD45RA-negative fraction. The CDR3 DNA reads TGTGCCAGCAGTCGGGACAGGGTAGACCAGCCCCAGCATTTT. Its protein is CASSRDRVDQPQHF.